Below are 2 T cell receptor beta chains sequenced from a single sample in a study of T-cell memory formation after mild COVID-19. TCRdb re-derived calls from the 5' RACE reads in MiXCR, one entry per CDR3 protein. The sample records tens of thousands of distinct CDR3 sequences, 10% to 15% being singletons. What was sequenced was PBMCs or a T cell subset sorted from them (not recorded which). These receptors were obtained from an adult woman who had mild COVID-19 (a few samples of this study predate the infection). Cell type and time point are not known.

The V gene is TRBV20-1, the J gene TRBJ2-3; possibly TRBD2 for D (5 bases). Germline V gives CDR1 DFQATT, CDR2 SNEGSKA (reference sequence). The V end lost 6 bases, the J end lost 2 bases, and 18 bases lay between the germline ends. This CDR3 has 15 residues. CDR3 residues: CSAPLGGDFTDTQYF. The DNA of the CDR3 is TGCAGTGCCCCACTTGGAGGAGATTTCACAGATACGCAGTATTTT.

This clonotype was observed many times. The chain couples TRBV27 to TRBJ2-1; 11 bases map to TRBD2. The V gene's germline CDR1 is MNHEY and CDR2 SMNVEV (reference sequence). The CDR3 extends over 15 amino acids. After removal of 7 bases from V and 4 bases from J, the junction contained 6 bases not matched to a gene. This CDR3 is CASIRTSGLYNEQFF. The CDR3 coding sequence is TGTGCCAGCATCCGGACTAGCGGGTTATACAATGAGCAGTTCTTC.